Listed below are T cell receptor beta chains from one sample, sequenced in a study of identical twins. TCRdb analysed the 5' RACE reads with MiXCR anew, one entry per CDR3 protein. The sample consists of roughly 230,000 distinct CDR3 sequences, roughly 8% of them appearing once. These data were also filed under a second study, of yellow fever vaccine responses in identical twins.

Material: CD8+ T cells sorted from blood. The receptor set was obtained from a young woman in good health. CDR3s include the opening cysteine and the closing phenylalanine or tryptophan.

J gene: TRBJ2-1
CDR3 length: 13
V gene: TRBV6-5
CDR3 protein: CAAGYEGYNEQFF

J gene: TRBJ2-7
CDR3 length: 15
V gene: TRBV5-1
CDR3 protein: CASSARGGSKDEQYF

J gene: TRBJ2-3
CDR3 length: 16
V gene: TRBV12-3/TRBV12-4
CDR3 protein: CASSLGGGAEGDTQYF

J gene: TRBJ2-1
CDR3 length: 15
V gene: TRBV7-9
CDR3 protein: CASSLNLGGDNEQFF

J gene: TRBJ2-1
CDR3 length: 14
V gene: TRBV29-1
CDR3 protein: CSVLSPDRGYEQFF

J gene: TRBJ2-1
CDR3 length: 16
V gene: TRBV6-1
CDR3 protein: CASSDELAGGRNEQFF

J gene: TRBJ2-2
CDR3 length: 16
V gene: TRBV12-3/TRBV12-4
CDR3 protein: CASSHKAGLNTGELFF

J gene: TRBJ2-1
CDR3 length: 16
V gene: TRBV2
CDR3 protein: CASSVSGKRGGNEQFF

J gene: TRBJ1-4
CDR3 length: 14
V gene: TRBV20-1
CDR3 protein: CSAPEDATNEKLFF

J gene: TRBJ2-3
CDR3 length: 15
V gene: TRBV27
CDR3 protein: CASRSGGTTTDTQYF

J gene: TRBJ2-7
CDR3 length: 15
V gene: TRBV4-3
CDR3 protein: CASSHGTSGTYEQYF

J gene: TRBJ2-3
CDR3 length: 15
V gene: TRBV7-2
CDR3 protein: CASSLSGGATDTQYF

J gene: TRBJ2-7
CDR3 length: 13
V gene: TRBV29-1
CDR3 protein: CSVEDENSYEQYF

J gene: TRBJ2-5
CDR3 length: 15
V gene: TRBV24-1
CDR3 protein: CATSDRYRGRGTQYF

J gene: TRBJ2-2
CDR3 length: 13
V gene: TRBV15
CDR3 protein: CATRGLDTGELFF

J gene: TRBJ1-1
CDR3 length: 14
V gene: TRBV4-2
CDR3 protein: CASSQDAGSTEAFF

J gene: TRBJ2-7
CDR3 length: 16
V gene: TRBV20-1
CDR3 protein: CSARDIYGTSGGEQYF

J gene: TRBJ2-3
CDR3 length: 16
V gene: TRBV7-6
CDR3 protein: CASSLSMGFSTDTQYF

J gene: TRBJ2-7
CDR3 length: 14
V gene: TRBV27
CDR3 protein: CASSLSNNMHEQYF

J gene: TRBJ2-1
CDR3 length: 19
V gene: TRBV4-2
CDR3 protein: CASSQDPVAGGRTYNEQFF

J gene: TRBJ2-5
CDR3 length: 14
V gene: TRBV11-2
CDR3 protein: CASSFKLSEETQYF

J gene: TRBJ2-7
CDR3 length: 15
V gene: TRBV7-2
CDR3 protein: CASSPAPGPQIEQYF

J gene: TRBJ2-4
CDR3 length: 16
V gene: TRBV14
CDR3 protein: CASSQAPTGQRNIQYF

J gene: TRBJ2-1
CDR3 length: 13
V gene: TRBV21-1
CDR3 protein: CASRTLDRNEQFF

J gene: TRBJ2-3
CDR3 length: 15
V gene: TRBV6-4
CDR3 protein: CASSPEGGSTDTQYF

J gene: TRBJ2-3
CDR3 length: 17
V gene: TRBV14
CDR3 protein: CASSQVGAGAFSDTQYF

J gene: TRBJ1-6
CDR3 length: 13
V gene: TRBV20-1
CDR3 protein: CSARAHDNPQVHF

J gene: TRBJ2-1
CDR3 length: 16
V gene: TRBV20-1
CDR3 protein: CSARDDVESSYNEQFF

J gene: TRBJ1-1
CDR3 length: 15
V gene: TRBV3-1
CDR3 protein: CASSLPGTVNTEAFF

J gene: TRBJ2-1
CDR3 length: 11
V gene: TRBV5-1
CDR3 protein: CASSLPREQFF

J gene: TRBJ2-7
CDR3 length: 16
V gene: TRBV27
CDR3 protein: CASSHQRGLPGYEQYF

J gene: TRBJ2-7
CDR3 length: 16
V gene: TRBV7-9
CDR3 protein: CASSSRVSGSTYEQYF

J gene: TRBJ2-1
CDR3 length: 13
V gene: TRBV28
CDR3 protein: CASSFSLDNEQFF

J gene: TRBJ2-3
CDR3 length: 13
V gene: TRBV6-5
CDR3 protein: CASSYSGPGTQYF

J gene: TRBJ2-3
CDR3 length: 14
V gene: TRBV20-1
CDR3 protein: CSARLADRTDTQYF

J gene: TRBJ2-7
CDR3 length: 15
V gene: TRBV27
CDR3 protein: CASSLTFGTAHEQYF

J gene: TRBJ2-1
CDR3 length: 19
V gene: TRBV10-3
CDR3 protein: CAISGFALAGGLSYNEQFF

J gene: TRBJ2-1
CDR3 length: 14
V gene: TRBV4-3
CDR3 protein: CASSQDGYWDEQFF

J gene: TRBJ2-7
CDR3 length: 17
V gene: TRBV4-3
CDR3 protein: CASSFRRGGRSSYEQYF

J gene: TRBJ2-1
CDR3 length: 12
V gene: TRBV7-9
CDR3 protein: CAPLRVYNEQFF

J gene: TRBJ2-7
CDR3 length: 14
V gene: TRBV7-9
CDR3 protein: CASSLVGGEPEQYF

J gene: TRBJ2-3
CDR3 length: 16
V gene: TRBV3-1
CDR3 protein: CASSLVSGRFSDTQYF

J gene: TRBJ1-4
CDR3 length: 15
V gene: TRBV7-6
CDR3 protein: CASSPRDTPIGKLFF

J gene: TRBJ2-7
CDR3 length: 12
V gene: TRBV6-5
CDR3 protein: CASIGGYNEQYF

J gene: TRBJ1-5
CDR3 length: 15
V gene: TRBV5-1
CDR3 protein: CASSLAPDSNQPQHF

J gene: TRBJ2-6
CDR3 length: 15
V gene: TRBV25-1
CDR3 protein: CASSTLDSGANVLTF

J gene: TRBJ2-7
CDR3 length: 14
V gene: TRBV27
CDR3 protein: CASSNTDRLYEQYF

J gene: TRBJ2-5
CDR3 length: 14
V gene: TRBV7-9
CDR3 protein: CASSSPTTKETQYF

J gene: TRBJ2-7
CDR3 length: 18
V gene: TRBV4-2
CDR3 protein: CASSQDLEREGISYEQYF

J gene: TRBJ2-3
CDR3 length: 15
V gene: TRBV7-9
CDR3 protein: CASSQRPDNTDTQYF

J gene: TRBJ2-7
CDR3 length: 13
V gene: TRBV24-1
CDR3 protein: CATSDSAWGEQYF

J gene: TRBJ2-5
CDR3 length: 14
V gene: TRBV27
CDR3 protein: CASSPVMGLNGQYF

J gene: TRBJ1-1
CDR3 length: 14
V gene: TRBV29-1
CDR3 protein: CSVPPTRANTEAFF